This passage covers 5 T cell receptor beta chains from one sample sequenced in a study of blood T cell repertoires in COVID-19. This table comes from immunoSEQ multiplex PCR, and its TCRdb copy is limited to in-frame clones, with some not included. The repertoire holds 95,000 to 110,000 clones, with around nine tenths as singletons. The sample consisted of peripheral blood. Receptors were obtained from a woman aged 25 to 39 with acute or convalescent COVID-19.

The CDR3 nucleotides are TGTGCCAGCAGCCCGGGAACGACAGGGACTTATGGCTACACCTTC. It yields the protein CASSPGTTGTYGYTF. This chain connects TRBV7-8 to TRBJ1-2; 7 positions agree with TRBD1. This CDR3 region has 15 residues. The V segment lost 5 bases and the J segment 5 bases; nucleotides outside the gene matches: 11. Germline-derived CDR1 and CDR2 are SGHVS and FQNEAQ.

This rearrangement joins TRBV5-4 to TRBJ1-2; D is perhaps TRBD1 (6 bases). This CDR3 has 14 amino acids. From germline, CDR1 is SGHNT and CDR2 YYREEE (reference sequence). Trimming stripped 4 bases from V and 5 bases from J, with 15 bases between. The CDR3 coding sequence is TGTGCCAGCAGCCCTACAGGGACGGGGTATGGCTACACCTTC. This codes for CASSPTGTGYGYTF.

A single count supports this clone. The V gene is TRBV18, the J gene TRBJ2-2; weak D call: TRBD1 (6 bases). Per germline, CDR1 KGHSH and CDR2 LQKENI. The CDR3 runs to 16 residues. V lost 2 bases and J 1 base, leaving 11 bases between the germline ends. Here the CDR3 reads CASSPFSRGNTGELFF. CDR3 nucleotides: TGTGCCAGCTCACCATTTTCCAGGGGGAACACCGGGGAGCTGTTTTTT.

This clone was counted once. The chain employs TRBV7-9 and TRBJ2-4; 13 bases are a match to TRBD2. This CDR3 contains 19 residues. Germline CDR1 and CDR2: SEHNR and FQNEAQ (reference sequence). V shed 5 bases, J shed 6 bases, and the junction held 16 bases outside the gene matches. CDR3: CASSRVLAGGPVITNIQYF. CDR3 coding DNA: TGTGCCAGCAGCCGCGTACTAGCGGGAGGGCCTGTGATAACAAACATTCAGTACTTC.

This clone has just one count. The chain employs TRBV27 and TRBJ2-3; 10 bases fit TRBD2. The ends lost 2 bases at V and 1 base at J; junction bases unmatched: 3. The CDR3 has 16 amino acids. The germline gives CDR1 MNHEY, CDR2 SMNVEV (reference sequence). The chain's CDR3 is CASSLGTSARTDTQYF. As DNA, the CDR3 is TGTGCCAGCAGTTTAGGGACTAGCGCCCGCACAGATACGCAGTATTTT.